Listed below are T cell receptor beta chains from one sample, sequenced in a study of glioma-infiltrating T cells. TCRdb reprocessed the multiplex PCR reads with MiXCR, giving one entry per CDR3 protein. The data show around 350,000 distinct CDR3 sequences, 41% seen once. Sequenced input: glioma tissue, nonneoplastic brain tissue, or PBMCs (not recorded which). Source of these receptors: a human donor with low-grade glioma or glioblastoma, undergoing nonglioma brain surgery, or in good health (not recorded which). CDR3s include the opening cysteine and the closing phenylalanine or tryptophan. The order of the fields is clone size, J gene, V gene, D gene, CDR3 DNA, CDR3 protein. A D gene is named only where the DNA matches it firmly. Clone size is not always given. Where it is, it says once, few, many or a class for expanded clones.

. TRBJ1-3 TRBV25-1 . TGTGCCAGCAGTGACCACGTCTTCTCTGGAAACACCATATATTTT CASSDHVFSGNTIYF
. TRBJ2-1 TRBV7-2 TRBD2 TGTGCCAGCAGCAAGGGACTAGCAAGGGATTGGCAGTTCTTC CASSKGLARDWQFF
. TRBJ2-1 TRBV7-3 TRBD2 TGTGCCAGCAGCCGACTAGCGGGGGATTACAATGAGCAGTTCTTC CASSRLAGDYNEQFF
once TRBJ2-7 TRBV28 TRBD2 TGTGCCAGCAGTCCCTCCCTCGGAGGGAGGGCGCGCTACGAGCAGTACTTC CASSPSLGGRARYEQYF
many TRBJ2-7 TRBV6-6 TRBD1 TGTGCCAGCAGTTACGGACAGGCCCCCTACGAGCAGTACTTC CASSYGQAPYEQYF
few TRBJ2-7 TRBV28 TRBD2 TGTGCCAGCAGCGGACTAGCGGTGTTGACCTTGCACTTC CASSGLAVLTLHF
few TRBJ1-3 TRBV25-1 TRBD1 TGTGCCAGCAGTGAAATCGGACAGGGCTCTGGAAACACCATATATTTT CASSEIGQGSGNTIYF
. TRBJ1-1 TRBV7-3 . TGTGCAAGCAACGACGGAACACCCTATCGGGCTTTCTTT CASNDGTPYRAFF
. TRBJ2-7 TRBV2 . TGTGCCAGCAGTACCTCCCCCCCCGAGGGCGAGCAGTACTTC CASSTSPPEGEQYF
. TRBJ2-7 TRBV6-2/TRBV6-3 TRBD1 TGTGCCAGCAGCGAGGACAGGGGGCTCTACGAGCAGTACTTC CASSEDRGLYEQYF
. TRBJ2-3 TRBV15 . TGTGCCACCAGCAGAGAGCTGATGGGGGGCACAGATACGCAGTATTTT CATSRELMGGTDTQYF
. TRBJ1-2 TRBV4-1 . TGCGCCAGCAGCCACCTTGGACAGTATGGCTACACCTTC CASSHLGQYGYTF
. TRBJ2-3 TRBV7-9 . TGTGCCAGCAGGCCTCGCGACACAGATACGCAGTATTTT CASRPRDTDTQYF
. TRBJ2-1 TRBV20-1 TRBD2 TGCAGTGCAACCGGACTAGCGGGAATCCAGGAGCAGTTCTTC CSATGLAGIQEQFF
. TRBJ2-7 TRBV7-3 . TGTGCCAGCAGCTTAACCGGGAGTAGTGACGAGCAGTACTTC CASSLTGSSDEQYF
. TRBJ2-5 TRBV7-9 TRBD1 TGTGCCAGCAGCTTCGCAGGGGGCCGTGAGACCCAGTACTTC CASSFAGGRETQYF
. TRBJ2-3 TRBV7-9 . TGTGCCAGCAGCTTAGAATTAGGACAGTCCAACACAGATACGCAGTATTTT CASSLELGQSNTDTQYF
few TRBJ2-1 TRBV7-7 . TGTGCTAGCAGCCCAAGAGGGGGGACGGAGCAGTTCTTC CASSPRGGTEQFF
many TRBJ1-1 TRBV20-1 . TGCAGTGCCCCCGTGTATTTGAACACTGAAGCTTTCTTT CSAPVYLNTEAFF
many TRBJ1-1 TRBV20-1 . TGCAGTGCTAGAGATTCGGGCAGCGGGGAGGGGAACACTGAAGCTTTCTTT CSARDSGSGEGNTEAFF
few TRBJ2-7 TRBV20-1 TRBD2 TGCAGTGCTAGAGATCAAAGGGTTGGCGGGAGCCTCCCCTACGAGCAGTACTTC CSARDQRVGGSLPYEQYF
many TRBJ2-7 TRBV27 TRBD2 TGTGCCAGCAGAGTCAGGCCTCTGGTAGCGGGCTCCGTGCCTTACGAGCAGTACTTC CASRVRPLVAGSVPYEQYF
. TRBJ2-1 TRBV20-1 TRBD1 TGCAGTGCTGGGGGACAGCGAAACTACAATGGGCAGTTCTTC CSAGGQRNYNGQFF
many TRBJ1-5 TRBV28 . TGTGCCAGCGTGAGGGGACGTAATAGCAATCAGCCCCAGCATTTT CASVRGRNSNQPQHF
many TRBJ2-2 TRBV28 . TGTGCCAGCAGTCCAATAGCGTTGGTCACCGGGGAGCTGTTTTTT CASSPIALVTGELFF
few TRBJ2-5 TRBV7-2 . TGTGCCAGCAGCGCCTCAAGAATGACCCAGTACTTC CASSASRMTQYF
few TRBJ2-2 TRBV28 . TGTGCCAGCAGTTTCCTGCTCGGGGAGCTGTTTTTT CASSFLLGELFF
few TRBJ1-4 TRBV20-1 . TGCAGTGCTAGCCAGGGAAGGATTAATGAAAAACTGTTTTTT CSASQGRINEKLFF
. TRBJ2-7 TRBV10-2 TRBD1 TGCGCCAGCATCGACAGGGGGAGCTCCTACGAGCAGTACTTC CASIDRGSSYEQYF
many TRBJ1-2 TRBV27 TRBD1 TGTGCCAGCAGCCTCAGGGGGCGAATAGGTGGCTACACCTTC CASSLRGRIGGYTF
. TRBJ2-1 TRBV4-3 . TGCGCCAGCAGCCAAGATTCGGGACTGTCCTACAATGAGCAGTTCTTC CASSQDSGLSYNEQFF
. TRBJ2-1 TRBV28 TRBD2 TGTGCCAGCAGGGCCGGGACTAACTCCTACAATGAGCAGTTCTTC CASRAGTNSYNEQFF
. TRBJ2-1 TRBV19 . TGTGCCAGTAGTATAGCGGGCGTCGAGCAGTTCTTC CASSIAGVEQFF
. TRBJ1-2 TRBV24-1 TRBD1 TGTGCCACCAGTGAAAGGGGGCAAGCGGAAGGCTACACCTTC CATSERGQAEGYTF
many TRBJ2-7 TRBV6-1 TRBD1 TGTGCCAGCAGCCGCCGGGACAGGGGGATTTACGAGCAGTACTTC CASSRRDRGIYEQYF
. TRBJ1-3 TRBV27 . TGTGCCAGCGGTCCCCATCGTGTGGCAGGGACCGGAAACACCATATATTTT CASGPHRVAGTGNTIYF
many TRBJ2-7 TRBV6-2/TRBV6-3 . TGTGCCAGCAGTTACTCGTACGGGCCCTACGAGCAGTACTTC CASSYSYGPYEQYF
once TRBJ1-5 TRBV5-4 . TGTGCCAGCAGCTTTAAGGACAACACAGATACGCAGCATTTT CASSFKDNTDTQHF
. TRBJ1-2 TRBV19 . TGTGCCAGTACCGAGGACCCACCTGGTAACTATGGCTACACCTTC CASTEDPPGNYGYTF
many TRBJ2-7 TRBV27 . TGTGCCAGCAGTTTCTCTAGCGCATTCTCCTACGAGCAGTACTTC CASSFSSAFSYEQYF
. TRBJ2-3 TRBV28 TRBD2 TGTGCCAGCAGTCTCGTTAACGGGAGGTCCCCCCTAACAGATACGCAGTATTTT CASSLVNGRSPLTDTQYF
. TRBJ1-1 TRBV27 . TGTGCCAGCAGTTTGGGGGAGGGGGGCACTGAAGCTTTCTTT CASSLGEGGTEAFF
. TRBJ2-3 TRBV7-2 . TGTGCCAGCACCTGGATTATGGACTCAGATACGCAGTATTTT CASTWIMDSDTQYF
few TRBJ2-5 TRBV2 . TGTGCCAGCAGTCGGTCGGCAATCCGCGAGACCCAGTACTTC CASSRSAIRETQYF
. TRBJ2-2 TRBV6-5 . TGTGCCAGCAGTTACGGAAAGACTAGATTCACCGGGGAGCTGTTTTTT CASSYGKTRFTGELFF
. TRBJ2-1 TRBV2 . TGTGCCAGCCGAGCCAAGTCCTACAATGAACAGTTCTTC CASRAKSYNEQFF
. TRBJ2-1 TRBV24-1 . TGTGCCACCAGTTTGTCCGGGGTGAACTCCTACAATGAGCAGTTCTTC CATSLSGVNSYNEQFF
many TRBJ2-3 TRBV28 . TGTGCCAGCAGTAAGAGGGGTTGGGCAGATACGCAGTATTTT CASSKRGWADTQYF
many TRBJ2-5 TRBV6-2/TRBV6-3 TRBD1 TGTGCCAGCAGTTCCGGGATGATGACAGGGGGGAGCAGTGAGACCCAGTACTTC CASSSGMMTGGSSETQYF
many TRBJ2-1 TRBV20-1 TRBD2 TGCAGTGCTAGGGATACAAGCGGGAGGGCCGATGAGCAGTTCTTC CSARDTSGRADEQFF
few TRBJ1-1 TRBV13 . TGTGCCAGCAGCTTAGGCAGGAGGAACACTGAAGCTTTCTTT CASSLGRRNTEAFF
many TRBJ2-3 TRBV25-1 . TGTGCCAGCAGTGACCCGTCTAGCGCCTTCACAGATACGCAGTATTTT CASSDPSSAFTDTQYF
. TRBJ1-4 TRBV20-1 . TGCGGCAGCCCTGCCAATGAAAAACTGTTTTTT CGSPANEKLFF
. TRBJ2-7 TRBV6-1 . TGTGCCAGCCCCCAGGGAGGTTGCTACGAGCAGTACTTC CASPQGGCYEQYF
. TRBJ1-6 TRBV20-1 TRBD1 TGCAGTGCTAGAGCTCGACAGGGTGTCAATAATTCACCCCTCCACTTT CSARARQGVNNSPLHF
few TRBJ2-1 TRBV10-3 TRBD2 TGTGCCATCACCCCGGGACTAGCTTTGTACAATGAGCAGTTCTTC CAITPGLALYNEQFF
. TRBJ2-5 TRBV28 TRBD2 TGTGCCAGCTGCGGGGGTCAAGAGACCCAGTACTTC CASCGGQETQYF